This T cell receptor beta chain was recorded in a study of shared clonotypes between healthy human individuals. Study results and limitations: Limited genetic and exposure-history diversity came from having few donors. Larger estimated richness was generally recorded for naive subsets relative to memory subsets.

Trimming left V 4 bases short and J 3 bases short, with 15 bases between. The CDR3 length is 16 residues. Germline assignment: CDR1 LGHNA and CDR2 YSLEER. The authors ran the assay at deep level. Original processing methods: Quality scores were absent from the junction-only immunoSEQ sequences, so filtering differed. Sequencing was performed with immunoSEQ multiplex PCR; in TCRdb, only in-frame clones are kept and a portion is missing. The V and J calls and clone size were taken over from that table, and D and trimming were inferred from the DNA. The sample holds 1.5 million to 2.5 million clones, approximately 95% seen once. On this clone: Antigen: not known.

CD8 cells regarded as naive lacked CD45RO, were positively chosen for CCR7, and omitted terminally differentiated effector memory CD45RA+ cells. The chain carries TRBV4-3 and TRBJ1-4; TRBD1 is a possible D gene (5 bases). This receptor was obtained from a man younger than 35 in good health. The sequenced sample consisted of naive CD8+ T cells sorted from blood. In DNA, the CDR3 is TGCGCCAGCAGCCGCCTAACCGGGACGGCTAATGAAAAACTGTTTTTT. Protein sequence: CASSRLTGTANEKLFF.